This T cell receptor (beta chain) emerged from a study of cytomegalovirus exposure and HLA in healthy donors. This CDR3 has 15 residues. Trimming pared 0 bases from V and 1 base from J, leaving 8 bases between. From germline, CDR1 is MGHRA and CDR2 YSYEKL. It was with 60 Vbeta and 13 Jbeta primers that the PCR ran. Clones were read by immunoSEQ multiplex PCR, and TCRdb kept only the in-frame ones, dropping some. The sample holds roughly 110,000 clones; 60% to 85% are singletons and the top ten take about 2.5%. The source material was PBMCs. The chain links TRBV4-1 to TRBJ2-3, with TRBD1 as a possible D gene (6 bases). The sequence was obtained from a female donor in good health and CMV-seronegative. The CDR3 is CASSQEGARTDTQYF. The CDR3 region has the DNA TGCGCCAGCAGCCAAGAGGGGGCCCGCACAGATACGCAGTATTTT.